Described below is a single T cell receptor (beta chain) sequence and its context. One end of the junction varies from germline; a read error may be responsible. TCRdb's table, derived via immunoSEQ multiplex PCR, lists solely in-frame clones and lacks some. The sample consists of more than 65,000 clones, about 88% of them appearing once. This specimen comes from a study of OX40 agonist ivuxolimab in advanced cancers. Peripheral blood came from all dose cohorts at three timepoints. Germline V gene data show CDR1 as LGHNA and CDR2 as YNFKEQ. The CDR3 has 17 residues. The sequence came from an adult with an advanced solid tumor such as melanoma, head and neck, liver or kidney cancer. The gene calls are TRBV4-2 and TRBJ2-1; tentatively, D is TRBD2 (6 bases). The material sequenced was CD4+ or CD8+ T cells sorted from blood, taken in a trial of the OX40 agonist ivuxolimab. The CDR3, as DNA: TGTGCCAGCAGCCAAGCCTCCCAGGGAGGTCCTTACACTGAGCAGTTCTTC. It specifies CASSQASQGGPYTEQFF.